These 6 T cell receptor beta chains came from one sample sequenced in a study of blood T cell repertoires in COVID-19. Measured with immunoSEQ multiplex PCR; TCRdb has only the in-frame clones, and not every one. The table lists under 300,000 clones, around 83% of them singletons. The sequencing sample was made of peripheral blood. These receptors were collected from a man aged 18 to 35 with active or convalescent COVID-19.

V usage is TRBV7-6 and J usage is TRBJ1-3; tentative D call: TRBD1 (5 bases). The CDR3 has 13 amino acids. Germline V gene lookup returns CDR1 SGHVS and CDR2 FNYEAQ. Trimming stripped 0 bases from V and 8 bases from J, with 8 bases between. The CDR3 sequence is CASSLALGDTIYF. The CDR3 DNA follows: TGTGCCAGCAGCTTAGCATTAGGGGACACCATATATTTT.

The genes are TRBV19 and TRBJ1-5; TRBD1 aligns across 9 bases. The CDR3 is 16 amino acids. The V and J ends lost 5 bases and 2 bases, in that order; junction bases with no gene match: 7. The germline gives CDR1 LNHDA, CDR2 SQIVND (reference sequence). The CDR3 loop reads CASSVTGGPGNQPQHF. The CDR3, as DNA: TGTGCCAGTAGTGTGACAGGGGGTCCCGGCAATCAGCCCCAGCATTTT.

This clone came up once. The chain links TRBV12-5 to TRBJ1-2, with TRBD1 identical over 8 bases. The germline V gene encodes CDR1 LGHNT and CDR2 FRNRAP. The junction had 6 bases not matched to a gene; V was cut back by 6 bases and J by 3 bases. The CDR3 consists of 14 residues. This CDR3 is CASGSTGADYGYTF. CDR3 coding DNA: TGTGCTAGTGGCTCGACAGGGGCAGACTATGGCTACACCTTC.

CDR3 residues: CASSETGQQETQYF. Here the CDR3 DNA reads TGTGCCAGCAGTGAAACAGGCCAACAAGAGACCCAGTACTTC. The J gene is TRBJ2-5, the V gene TRBV25-1; D may be TRBD1 (5 bases). Germline V gene data show CDR1 as MGHDK and CDR2 as SYGVNS. The germline V and J ends were trimmed by 2 bases and 2 bases, with 9 bases remaining between them. The CDR3 covers 14 residues. The full variable domain, in which reference TRBV25-1 and TRBJ2-5 provide the parts outside the CDR3, is EADIYQTPRYLVIGTGKKITLECSQTMGHDKMYWYQQDPGMELHLIHYSYGVNSTEKGDLSSESTVSRIRTEHFPLTLESARPSHTSQYLCASSETGQQETQYFGPGTRLLVL.

The rearrangement links TRBV19 to TRBJ2-1, with TRBD1 identical over 9 bases. Germline V gives CDR1 LNHDA, CDR2 SQIVND (reference sequence). With 2 bases clipped from V and 8 bases from J, the junction kept 7 bases outside the gene matches. CDR3 length: 15 amino acids. In nucleotides, the CDR3 is TGTGCCAGTAGTATACGCAGGACAGGGGCCGATGAGCAGTTCTTC. Translated: CASSIRRTGADEQFF.

This clone appeared once. The chain uses TRBV7-2 and TRBJ2-1; 8 positions agree with TRBD1. The ends lost 5 bases at V and 6 bases at J; junction bases unmatched: 9. Germline CDR1 and CDR2: SGHTA and FQGNSA. The CDR3 loop spans 15 amino acids. CDR3 in DNA: TGTGCCAGCAGCCGTCGGACAGGGAACTTCAATGAGCAGTTCTTC. Its translation: CASSRRTGNFNEQFF. Looking up the rest from reference TRBV7-2 and TRBJ2-1 gives the full variable domain: GAGVSQSPSNKVTEKGKDVELRCDPISGHTALYWYRQSLGQGLEFLIYFQGNSAPDKSGLPSDRFSAERTGGSVSTLTIQRTQQEDSAVYLCASSRRTGNFNEQFFGPGTRLTVL.